This passage covers 10 T cell receptor beta chains from one sample sequenced in a study of cytotoxic CD8 clonotypes in ibrutinib-treated CLL. Assay used: immunoSEQ multiplex PCR; TCRdb lists only in-frame clones, some missing. Here the sample spans fewer than 50,000 clones, approximately 70% being singletons. Sequenced here: PBMCs, sampled after 24 months of ibrutinib treatment. These receptors all stem from a human donor with chronic lymphocytic leukemia.

In its sample, this clone was seen many times. The chain carries TRBV2 and TRBJ2-7; TRBD1 matches at 11 bases. Unmatched junction bases numbered 8, after V lost 7 bases and J lost 6 bases. Germline V CDR1 and CDR2: SNHLY, FYNNEI. The CDR3 has 14 amino acids. CDR3 in DNA: TGTGCCAGCAAAGCCGGGACAGGGGGACCCGAGCAGTACTTC. It codes for CASKAGTGGPEQYF.

V gene TRBV2 combines with J gene TRBJ1-5; D is possibly TRBD1 (5 bases). This CDR3 comprises 12 residues. V was shortened by 8 bases and J by 11 bases, with 16 bases between the two germline ends. Germline V gene lookup returns CDR1 SNHLY and CDR2 FYNNEI. Written as DNA, the CDR3 is TGTGCCAGCGCTCTTGGGCAGGGAACCCAGCATTTT. Translating it yields CASALGQGTQHF.

The chain links TRBV30 to TRBJ2-3, with D perhaps given as TRBD1 or TRBD2 (5 bases each). The V and J ends lost 3 bases and 1 base respectively, with 11 bases between them. The CDR3 runs 14 residues. From germline, CDR1 is GTSNPN and CDR2 SVGIG (reference sequence). Written as DNA, the CDR3 is TGTGCCTGGAGGCGGGTGGGGGGCACAGATACGCAGTATTTT. Residues: CAWRRVGGTDTQYF.

This clone was counted a few times. This chain uses TRBV5-1 with TRBJ2-1; 9 bases align to TRBD2. CDR1 is SGHRS and CDR2 is YFSETQ in the germline V gene. Trimming at V came to 0 bases and at J to 6 bases, leaving 4 bases not matched to a gene. This CDR3 is built from 15 residues. The DNA of the CDR3 is TGCGCCAGCAGCTTGGAACAGCGGGGGGTCAATGAGCAGTTCTTC. This codes for CASSLEQRGVNEQFF.

The chain has TRBV18 and TRBJ2-5, with D uncertain. The CDR3 contains 13 residues. Germline V gene sequence: CDR1 KGHSH, CDR2 LQKENI. Trimming stripped 3 bases from V and 5 bases from J, with 10 bases between. The CDR3 nucleotides are TGTGCCAGCTCACCCCCAGGATCGGAGACCCAGTACTTC. Its translation: CASSPPGSETQYF.

The chain is built from TRBV27 and TRBJ2-7; possibly TRBD1 for D (6 bases). Germline CDR1 MNHEY, CDR2 SMNVEV (reference sequence). Trimming took 5 bases from V and 5 from J, leaving 16 bases between them. The CDR3 has 14 amino acids. The CDR3 sequence is CASSAGTGFNEQYF. DNA for the CDR3: TGTGCCAGCAGTGCCGGAACAGGGTTTAACGAGCAGTACTTC.

The V call is TRBV20-1, the J call TRBJ1-1; D is ambiguous. The CDR3 is 11 amino acids. Trimming removed 5 bases at V and 6 bases at J, with 10 bases between. CDR1 and CDR2 from the germline V gene are DFQATT and SNEGSKA (reference sequence). CDR3 in amino acids: CSARIRPEAFF. The CDR3 nucleotides read TGCAGTGCTCGGATCCGCCCTGAAGCTTTCTTT.

V gene TRBV2 combines with J gene TRBJ2-5, with D unclear. V gave up 4 bases and J gave up 4 bases, with 7 bases separating them. CDR1 and CDR2 (germline): SNHLY, FYNNEI. This CDR3 region has 12 residues. As DNA, the CDR3 is TGTGCCAGCAGTGCGTCGTTAGAGACCCAGTACTTC. Protein product: CASSASLETQYF.

V is TRBV9 and J is TRBJ2-3; the match to TRBD1 covers 10 bases. V lost 3 bases and J lost 2; bases outside the gene matches: 15. This CDR3 comprises 19 residues. Germline V lookup: CDR1 SGDLS, CDR2 YYNGEE. CDR3 protein: CASSAGRSRQGAHTDTQYF. The CDR3 nucleotides are TGTGCCAGCAGCGCGGGGAGATCGCGACAGGGGGCCCACACAGATACGCAGTATTTT.

The J gene is TRBJ1-2, the V gene TRBV29-1; 11 bases are a match to TRBD1. The length of the CDR3 is 13 residues. Germline lookup yields CDR1 SQVTM and CDR2 ANQGSEA. Germline trimming cut 4 bases from V and 7 bases from J; bases unmatched to any gene: 5. CDR3 DNA: TGCAGCGTTGGAGGACAGGGGGCGGGTGGCTACACCTTC. Protein: CSVGGQGAGGYTF.